This entry concerns a single T cell receptor beta chain. Its antigen is undetermined. This sample stems from a study of shared clonotypes between healthy human individuals. The assay was immunoSEQ multiplex PCR, and TCRdb's table has in-frame clones only and misses some. The table records around 2,000,000 clones, about 93% of them present only once. CD45RO-negative CD8 cells positively selected for CCR7 made up the naive population, which excluded terminally differentiated effector memory CD45RA+ cells. Study-wide results and caveats: The study found lower generation probabilities in non-shared clonotypes than in those shared by all four donors. Across subsets, estimated richness was generally greater for naive than for memory populations. In this cohort, only blood was sampled, and tissue repertoires likely differ.

The sequenced sample consisted of naive CD8+ T cells from PBMCs. The sequence was collected from a man aged 18 to 29 in good health. Some clones in this sample may be carry-over from other donors' samples.

The CDR3 nucleotides read TGTGCCAGCACGATCGGTGGCACAGATACGCAGTATTTT. Amino acid sequence: CASTIGGTDTQYF. The V call is TRBV7-9, the J call TRBJ2-3; D uncertain. Trimming removed 7 bases at V and 1 base at J, with 9 bases between. The CDR3 is made up of 13 amino acids. Germline V gene sequence: CDR1 SEHNR, CDR2 FQNEAQ (reference sequence).